Below are 24 T cell receptor beta chains sequenced from a single sample in a study of shared clonotypes between healthy human individuals. Data came from immunoSEQ multiplex PCR; TCRdb stores just in-frame clones and leaves some out. Among 2 million to 3 million clones listed, 80% to 95% were seen once. The sample consisted of naive CD4+ T cells from PBMCs. The subset is: CD45RA+ positively selected. The receptors were gathered from a man aged 18 to 35 in good health. Some clones in this sample may be carry-over from other donors' samples.

The DNA of the CDR3 is TGTGCCAGCAGCGTAAACCCGAGTCCAGGGAGAAACGAGCAGTACTTC. Its protein product is CASSVNPSPGRNEQYF. The chain is built from TRBV9 and TRBJ2-7; D might be TRBD1 or TRBD2, each matching 5 bases. The germline V gene has CDR1 SGDLS and CDR2 YYNGEE. The CDR3 spans 16 residues. Between the trimmed V and J ends, which lost 1 base and 5 bases, there was a span of 19 bases. Based on the CDR3 plus reference TRBV9 and TRBJ2-7, the full variable domain is DSGVTQTPKHLITATGQRVTLRCSPRSGDLSVYWYQQSLDQGLQFLIQYYNGEERAKGNILERFSAQQFPDLHSELNLSSLELGDSALYFCASSVNPSPGRNEQYFGPGTRLTVT.

This clone was seen once. V and J are TRBV9 and TRBJ1-2; D ambiguous. V gave up 0 bases and J gave up 8 bases, with 11 bases separating them. CDR3 length: 13 amino acids. Germline V gene data show CDR1 as SGDLS and CDR2 as YYNGEE. CDR3 protein: CASSVENMGGYTF. CDR3 in DNA: TGTGCCAGCAGCGTAGAAAATATGGGAGGCTACACCTTC.

The V and J genes are TRBV2 and TRBJ2-1; TRBD1 is a possible D gene (5 bases). The V end was cut by 8 bases, the J end by 12 bases, with 14 bases between. This CDR3 region has 11 residues. The germline CDR1 and CDR2 sequences are SNHLY and FYNNEI. The CDR3 DNA is TGTGCCAGCGGAGAGGACAATATGCAGTTCTTC. Its protein product is CASGEDNMQFF.

The gene calls are TRBV28 and TRBJ2-7; 9 bases agree with TRBD2. Looked up from germline, CDR1 is MDHEN and CDR2 is SYDVKM. V trimming: 1 base; J trimming: 2 bases; junction bases outside the gene matches: 27. The CDR3 loop spans 23 amino acids. This CDR3 reads CASSLFSFGLAGPGENFPYEQYF. The CDR3 nucleotides read TGTGCCAGCAGTTTATTTTCCTTTGGGCTAGCGGGGCCCGGAGAAAATTTTCCCTACGAGCAGTACTTC. Complete variable domain (other parts from reference TRBV28 and TRBJ2-7): DVKVTQSSRYLVKRTGEKVFLECVQDMDHENMFWYRQDPGLGLRLIYFSYDVKMKEKGDIPEGYSVSREKKERFSLILESASTNQTSMYLCASSLFSFGLAGPGENFPYEQYFGPGTRLTVT.

J is TRBJ1-2 and V is TRBV7-9; 8 nucleotides agree with TRBD1. The CDR3 consists of 17 residues. The V and J ends lost 1 base and 8 bases, in that order; junction bases with no gene match: 15. Germline V gives CDR1 SEHNR, CDR2 FQNEAQ (reference sequence). CDR3 sequence reads: CASSLGIMTQGAGGYTF. CDR3 sequence (DNA): TGTGCCAGCAGCTTAGGCATCATGACGCAGGGGGCAGGAGGCTACACCTTC.

The gene calls are TRBV19 and TRBJ2-3; 8 bases are shared with TRBD2. The CDR3 sequence is 18 residues long. Germline V gives CDR1 LNHDA, CDR2 SQIVND (reference sequence). After removal of 6 bases from V and 3 bases from J, the junction contained 17 bases not matched to a gene. The CDR3 bases are TGTGCCAGTAGCAGCCGGGACGCCTTTAGCGGGATTACAGATACGCAGTATTTT. It is translated as CASSSRDAFSGITDTQYF.

The gene calls are TRBV28 and TRBJ2-5; D is uncertain. The V gene lost 4 bases and the J gene lost 2 bases, with 11 bases spanning the gap. The CDR3 is 14 residues long. Germline assignment: CDR1 MDHEN and CDR2 SYDVKM. CDR3 DNA sequence: TGTGCCAGCAGTTCACACGATACTCAAGAGACCCAGTACTTC. Its protein product is CASSSHDTQETQYF.

This chain joins TRBV28 and TRBJ1-3; D is uncertain. The V and J ends lost 5 bases and 4 bases respectively, with 6 bases between them. CDR3 length: 12 amino acids. Germline loops: CDR1 MDHEN, CDR2 SYDVKM. CDR3 sequence: CASSGPGNTIYF. CDR3 nucleotide sequence: TGTGCCAGCAGTGGCCCGGGAAACACCATATATTTT.

The V call is TRBV5-1, the J call TRBJ2-5; D not resolved. This CDR3 contains 13 residues. Trimming took 4 bases from V and 7 from J, leaving 14 bases between them. From germline, CDR1 is SGHRS and CDR2 YFSETQ. The DNA for the CDR3 is TGCGCCAGCAGCATGGACCCTAGTGGGACCCAGTACTTC. Encoded protein: CASSMDPSGTQYF.

This chain joins TRBV7-8 and TRBJ2-5; perhaps TRBD2 as D (7 bases). Germline V gives CDR1 SGHVS, CDR2 FQNEAQ. Deletions cut 5 bases from V and 5 bases from J, with 15 bases between. This CDR3 contains 14 residues. The CDR3 loop reads CASSTTRGGETQYF. As DNA, the CDR3 is TGTGCCAGCAGCACGACTAGGGGGGGGGAGACCCAGTACTTC.

This chain joins TRBV4-2 and TRBJ2-7; tentative D call: TRBD1 (6 bases). Germline CDR1 is LGHNA and CDR2 is YNFKEQ. CDR3 length equals 14 residues. Trimming took off 1 base at V and 3 bases at J, with 10 bases between the two ends. The CDR3 DNA is TGTGCCAGCAGCCAAGGAAGGACAGTCTACGAGCAGTACTTC. Translated: CASSQGRTVYEQYF.

The gene calls are TRBV30 and TRBJ1-2; D is ambiguous. The CDR3 loop spans 13 amino acids. The germline V gene encodes CDR1 GTSNPN and CDR2 SVGIG (reference sequence). V was shortened by 0 bases and J by 8 bases, with 13 bases between the two germline ends. The CDR3 DNA is TGTGCCTGGAGTGTAACCGGGATCGAAGGCTACACCTTC. Translating it yields CAWSVTGIEGYTF.

The V call is TRBV5-1, the J call TRBJ2-1; 11 nucleotides match TRBD2. J lost 5 bases, V lost 4 bases, and 8 bases had no gene match. The CDR3 length is 16 residues. Germline V lookup: CDR1 SGHRS, CDR2 YFSETQ. Written as DNA, the CDR3 is TGCGCCAGCAGCATCGGCCCGACTAGCGGGGACAATGAGCAGTTCTTC. This encodes CASSIGPTSGDNEQFF.

The chain employs TRBV14 and TRBJ2-3; no firm D call. The length of the CDR3 is 15 residues. Germline CDR1 and CDR2: SGHDN and FVKESK. Trimming removed 2 bases from V and 3 bases from J, with 12 bases in between. CDR3 amino acids: CASSQFGVVTDTQYF. CDR3 DNA sequence: TGTGCCAGCAGCCAATTTGGCGTAGTGACAGATACGCAGTATTTT.

The rearrangement joins TRBV28 to TRBJ2-5, with 8 bases lining up with TRBD2. The CDR3 is 15 residues long. The V gene's germline CDR1 is MDHEN and CDR2 SYDVKM. The J segment lost 5 bases and the V segment lost 7 bases, leaving 12 bases of the junction unmatched. This CDR3 reads CASTQSGGVAETQYF. The CDR3 DNA reads as TGTGCCAGCACCCAATCGGGAGGGGTAGCGGAGACCCAGTACTTC.

This chain uses TRBV6-6 with TRBJ2-5; 8 bases are shared with TRBD2. The CDR3 has 15 residues. Unmatched junction bases numbered 9, after V lost 4 bases and J lost 5 bases. CDR1 is MNHNY, CDR2 SVGAGI, per germline (reference sequence). This CDR3 reads CASSFPLSGGETQYF. The CDR3 coding sequence is TGTGCCAGCAGTTTCCCCCTCTCGGGAGGGGAGACCCAGTACTTC.

The J gene is TRBJ2-1, the V gene TRBV28, with 9 bases lining up with TRBD2. The junction had 9 bases not matched to a gene; V was cut back by 5 bases and J by 7 bases. CDR3 length equals 15 residues. Germline V gene lookup returns CDR1 MDHEN and CDR2 SYDVKM. CDR3: CASSPPFAGGNEQFF. The CDR3 DNA sequence: TGTGCCAGCAGTCCGCCTTTTGCGGGAGGGAATGAGCAGTTCTTC.

The chain combines TRBV2 with TRBJ1-5; TRBD1 might be the D (5 bases). Germline-derived CDR1 and CDR2 are SNHLY and FYNNEI. V was shortened by 3 bases and J by 1 base, with 7 bases between the two germline ends. CDR3 length: 14 residues. CDR3 residues: CASSERQSNQPQHF. CDR3 nucleotides: TGTGCCAGCAGTGAGAGACAGAGCAATCAGCCCCAGCATTTT.

V gene TRBV5-1 combines with J gene TRBJ2-5; tentatively, D is TRBD2 (6 bases). V lost 4 bases, J lost 5 bases, and 18 bases lay in between. Germline V gives CDR1 SGHRS, CDR2 YFSETQ. The length of the CDR3 is 15 residues. As DNA, the CDR3 is TGCGCCAGCAGCCCCCAACCGGGAGTAGTCGAGACCCAGTACTTC. This translates into CASSPQPGVVETQYF.

The J gene is TRBJ1-4, the V gene TRBV30; 9 bases match TRBD1. The V and J ends lost 2 bases and 5 bases, in that order; junction bases with no gene match: 12. The CDR3 extends over 17 amino acids. Germline V gives CDR1 GTSNPN, CDR2 SVGIG (reference sequence). In nucleotides, the CDR3 is TGTGCCTGGAGTCCAGGAAGAACCGGGACAGGGAATGAAAAACTGTTTTTT. Encoded protein: CAWSPGRTGTGNEKLFF.

The sample holds a few counts of this clone. The rearrangement links TRBV15 to TRBJ1-5, with unresolved D. CDR1 is LNHNV, CDR2 YYDKDF, per germline (reference sequence). This CDR3 region has 12 residues. Trimming pared 0 bases from V and 5 bases from J, leaving 2 bases between. CDR3 sequence reads: CATSRDDQPQHF. The CDR3 coding sequence is TGTGCCACCAGCAGAGACGATCAGCCCCAGCATTTT.

The chain has TRBV28 and TRBJ2-2; the D is unclear. The V and J ends lost 7 bases and 4 bases respectively, with 16 bases between them. From germline, CDR1 is MDHEN and CDR2 SYDVKM. This CDR3 has 15 amino acids. The CDR3 DNA reads as TGTGCCAGCACGACCGATTGGATCCGCACCGGGGAGCTGTTTTTT. Translating gives CASTTDWIRTGELFF. Full variable domain (rest looked up from reference TRBV28 and TRBJ2-2): DVKVTQSSRYLVKRTGEKVFLECVQDMDHENMFWYRQDPGLGLRLIYFSYDVKMKEKGDIPEGYSVSREKKERFSLILESASTNQTSMYLCASTTDWIRTGELFFGEGSRLTVL.

The chain joins TRBV7-3 to TRBJ2-3, with TRBD1 matching 8 bases. The germline V gene has CDR1 SGHTA and CDR2 FQGTGA. There are 15 residues in the CDR3. The V and J ends lost 2 bases and 3 bases, in that order; junction bases with no gene match: 4. This CDR3 reads CASSLRTGRTDTQYF. CDR3 bases: TGTGCCAGCAGCTTACGGACAGGGCGTACAGATACGCAGTATTTT.

The V and J genes are TRBV5-1 and TRBJ1-6; D gene uncertain. The CDR3 has 13 residues. The V end was cut by 4 bases, the J end by 9 bases, with 11 bases between. Germline CDR1 and CDR2: SGHRS and YFSETQ. The CDR3 loop is CASSQESGSPLHF. The CDR3 DNA reads TGCGCCAGCAGCCAGGAGTCCGGTTCACCCCTCCACTTT.